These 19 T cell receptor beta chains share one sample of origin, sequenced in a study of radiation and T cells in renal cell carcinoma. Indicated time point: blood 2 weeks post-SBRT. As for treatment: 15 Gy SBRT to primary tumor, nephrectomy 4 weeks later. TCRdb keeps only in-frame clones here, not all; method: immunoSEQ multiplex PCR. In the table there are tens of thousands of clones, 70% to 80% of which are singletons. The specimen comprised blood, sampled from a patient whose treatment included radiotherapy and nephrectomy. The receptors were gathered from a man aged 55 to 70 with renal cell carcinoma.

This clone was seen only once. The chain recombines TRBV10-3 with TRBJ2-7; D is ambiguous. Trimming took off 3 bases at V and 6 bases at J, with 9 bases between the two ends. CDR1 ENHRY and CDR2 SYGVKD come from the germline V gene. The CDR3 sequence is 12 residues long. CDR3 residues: CAISDPGSEQYF. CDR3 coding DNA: TGTGCCATCAGTGACCCCGGATCCGAGCAGTACTTC.

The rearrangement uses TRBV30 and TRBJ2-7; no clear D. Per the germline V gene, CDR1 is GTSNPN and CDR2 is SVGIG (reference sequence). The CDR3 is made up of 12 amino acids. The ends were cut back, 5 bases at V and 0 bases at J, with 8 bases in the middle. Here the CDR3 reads CAWGPSSYEQYV. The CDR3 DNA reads TGTGCCTGGGGACCTAGCTCCTACGAGCAGTACGTC.

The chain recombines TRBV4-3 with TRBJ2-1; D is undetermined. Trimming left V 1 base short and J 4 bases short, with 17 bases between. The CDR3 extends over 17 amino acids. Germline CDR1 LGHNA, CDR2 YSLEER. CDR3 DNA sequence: TGCGCCAGCAGCCAAGCTCCCGCGATCCTATTATACAATGAGCAGTTCTTC. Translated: CASSQAPAILLYNEQFF.

The CDR3 nucleotides are TGTGCCTGGGCCACCCCCATAAACACTGAAGCTTTCTTT. Its protein product is CAWATPINTEAFF. V and J are TRBV30 and TRBJ1-1, with D unclear. This CDR3 is 13 amino acids long. V was trimmed by 5 bases and J by 2 bases, leaving 12 bases between them. CDR1 is GTSNPN and CDR2 is SVGIG in the germline V gene (reference sequence).

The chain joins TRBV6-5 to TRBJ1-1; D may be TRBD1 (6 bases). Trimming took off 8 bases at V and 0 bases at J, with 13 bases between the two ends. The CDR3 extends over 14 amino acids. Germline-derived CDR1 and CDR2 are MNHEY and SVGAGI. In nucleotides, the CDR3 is TGTGCCAGCGGACTGGACAGCATGAACACTGAAGCTTTCTTT. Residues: CASGLDSMNTEAFF.

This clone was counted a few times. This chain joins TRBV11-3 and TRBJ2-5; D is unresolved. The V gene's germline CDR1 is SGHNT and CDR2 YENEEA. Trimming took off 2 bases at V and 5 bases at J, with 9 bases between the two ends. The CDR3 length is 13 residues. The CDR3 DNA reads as TGTGCCAGCAGCTTATTAGACTTTGAGACCCAGTACTTC. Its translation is CASSLLDFETQYF. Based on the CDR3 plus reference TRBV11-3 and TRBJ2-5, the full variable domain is EAGVVQSPRYKIIEKKQPVAFWCNPISGHNTLYWYLQNLGQGPELLIRYENEEAVDDSQLPKDRFSAERLKGVDSTLKIQPAELGDSAVYLCASSLLDFETQYFGPGTRLLVL.

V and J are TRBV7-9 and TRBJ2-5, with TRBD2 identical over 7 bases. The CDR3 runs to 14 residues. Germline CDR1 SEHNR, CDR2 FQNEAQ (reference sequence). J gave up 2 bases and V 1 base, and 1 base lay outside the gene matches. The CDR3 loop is CASSLGGGQETQYF. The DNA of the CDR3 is TGTGCCAGCAGCTTAGGGGGGGGGCAAGAGACCCAGTACTTC.

CDR3 DNA sequence: TGTGCCAGCAGCCCATCCCCAAACAGGGGGCGAGGAAATACGCAGTATTTT. Protein: CASSPSPNRGRGNTQYF. The chain uses TRBV7-3 and TRBJ2-3, with 9 positions matching TRBD1. The CDR3 runs to 17 residues. Germline values: CDR1 SGHTA, CDR2 FQGTGA. V dropped 5 bases and J dropped 7; count of bases not matched to a gene: 16. The full variable domain, completed using reference TRBV7-3 and TRBJ2-3, is GAGVSQTPSNKVTEKGKYVELRCDPISGHTALYWYRQSLGQGPEFLIYFQGTGAADDSGLPNDRFFAVRPEGSVSTLKIQRTERGDSAVYLCASSPSPNRGRGNTQYFGPGTRLTVL.

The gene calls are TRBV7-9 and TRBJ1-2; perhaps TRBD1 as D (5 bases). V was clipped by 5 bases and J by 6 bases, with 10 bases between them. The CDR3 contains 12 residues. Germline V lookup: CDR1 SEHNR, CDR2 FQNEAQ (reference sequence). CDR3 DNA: TGTGCCAGCAGCCGCTCGGGGGATGGCTACACCTTC. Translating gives CASSRSGDGYTF.

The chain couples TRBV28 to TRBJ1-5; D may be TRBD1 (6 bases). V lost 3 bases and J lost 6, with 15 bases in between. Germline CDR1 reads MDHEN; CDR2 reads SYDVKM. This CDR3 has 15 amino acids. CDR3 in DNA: TGTGCCAGCAGTTTGGGGGGGCCACCGACTCAGCCCCAGCATTTT. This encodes CASSLGGPPTQPQHF.

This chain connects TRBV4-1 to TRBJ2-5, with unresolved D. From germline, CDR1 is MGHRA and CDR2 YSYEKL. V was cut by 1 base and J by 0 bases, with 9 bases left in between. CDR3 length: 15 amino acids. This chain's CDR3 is CASSQGGTDQETQYF. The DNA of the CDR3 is TGCGCCAGCAGCCAAGGAGGTACCGACCAAGAGACCCAGTACTTC.

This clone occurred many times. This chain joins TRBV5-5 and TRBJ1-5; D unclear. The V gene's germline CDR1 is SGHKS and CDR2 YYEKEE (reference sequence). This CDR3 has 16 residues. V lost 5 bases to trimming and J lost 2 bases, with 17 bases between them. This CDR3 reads CASSSGEVYGNQPQHF. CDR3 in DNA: TGTGCCAGCAGTTCAGGTGAGGTTTACGGCAATCAGCCCCAGCATTTT.

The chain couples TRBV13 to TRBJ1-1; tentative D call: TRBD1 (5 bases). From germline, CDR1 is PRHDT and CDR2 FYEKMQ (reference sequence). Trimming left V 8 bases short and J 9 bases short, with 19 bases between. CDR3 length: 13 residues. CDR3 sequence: CASEFPGRGKAFF. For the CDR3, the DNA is TGTGCCAGCGAGTTTCCGGGGAGGGGAAAAGCTTTCTTT. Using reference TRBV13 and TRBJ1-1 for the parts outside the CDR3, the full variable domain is AAGVIQSPRHLIKEKRETATLKCYPIPRHDTVYWYQQGPGQDPQFLISFYEKMQSDKGSIPDRFSAQQFSDYHSELNMSSLELGDSALYFCASEFPGRGKAFFGQGTRLTVV.

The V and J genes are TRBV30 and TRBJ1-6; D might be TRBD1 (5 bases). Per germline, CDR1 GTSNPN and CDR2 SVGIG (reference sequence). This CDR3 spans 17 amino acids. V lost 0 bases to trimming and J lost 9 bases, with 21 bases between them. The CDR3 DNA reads TGTGCCTGGAGTGTTAATCTGGGGCAGGGACTTGGTTCACCCCTCCACTTT. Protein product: CAWSVNLGQGLGSPLHF.

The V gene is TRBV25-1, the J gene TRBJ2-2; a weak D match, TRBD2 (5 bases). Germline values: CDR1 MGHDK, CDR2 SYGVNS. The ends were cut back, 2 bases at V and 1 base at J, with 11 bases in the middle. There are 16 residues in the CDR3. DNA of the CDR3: TGTGCCAGCAGTGAAGAGGCTAGCCAGAACACCGGGGAGCTGTTTTTT. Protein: CASSEEASQNTGELFF.

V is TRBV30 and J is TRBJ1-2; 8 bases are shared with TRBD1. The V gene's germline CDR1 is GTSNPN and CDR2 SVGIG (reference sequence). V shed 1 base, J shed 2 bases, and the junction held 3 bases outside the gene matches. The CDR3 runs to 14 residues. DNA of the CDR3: TGTGCCTGGAGTGACTGGACAGGGAACTATGGCTACACCTTC. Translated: CAWSDWTGNYGYTF.

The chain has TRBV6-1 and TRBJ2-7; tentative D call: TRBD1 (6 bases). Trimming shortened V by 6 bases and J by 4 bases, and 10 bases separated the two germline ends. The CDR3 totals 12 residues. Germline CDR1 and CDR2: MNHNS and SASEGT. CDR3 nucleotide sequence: TGTGCCAGCAGCCGGACAGTATACGAGCAGTACTTC. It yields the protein CASSRTVYEQYF.

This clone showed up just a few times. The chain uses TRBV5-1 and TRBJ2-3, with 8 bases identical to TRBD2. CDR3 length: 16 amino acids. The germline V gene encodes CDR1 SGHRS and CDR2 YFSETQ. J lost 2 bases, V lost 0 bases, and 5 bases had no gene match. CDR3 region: CASSLVLRGVTDTQYF. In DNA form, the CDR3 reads TGCGCCAGCAGCTTGGTGTTGCGGGGGGTCACAGATACGCAGTATTTT.

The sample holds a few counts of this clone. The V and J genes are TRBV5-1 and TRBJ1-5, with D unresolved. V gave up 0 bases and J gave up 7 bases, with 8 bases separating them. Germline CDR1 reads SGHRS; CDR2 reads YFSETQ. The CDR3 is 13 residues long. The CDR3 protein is CASSLDLEQPQHF. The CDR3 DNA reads TGCGCCAGCAGCTTGGACTTGGAACAGCCCCAGCATTTT.